The 14 T cell receptor beta chains in this list originate from one sample, sequenced in a study of cytomegalovirus exposure and HLA in healthy donors. The PCR used 60 Vbeta and 13 Jbeta primers. Profiling relied on immunoSEQ multiplex PCR, and the TCRdb table lists in-frame clones only, not all of them. The sample lists around 130,000 clones; around 69% were seen once. The sequencing sample was made of PBMCs. The receptors derive from a human donor in good health.

The gene calls are TRBV5-4 and TRBJ2-3, with TRBD2 matching over 7 bases. The germline CDR1 and CDR2 sequences are SGHNT and YYREEE (reference sequence). The trim removed 2 bases at V and 3 bases at J, leaving 3 bases unmatched. The CDR3 length is 14 residues. In nucleotides, the CDR3 is TGTGCCAGCAGCTTTCGGCGGGGGACAGATACGCAGTATTTT. Translated, it gives CASSFRRGTDTQYF.

The rearrangement joins TRBV6-9 to TRBJ1-6; tentatively, D is TRBD1 (5 bases). The CDR3 spans 19 residues. Germline CDR1 reads MNHGY; CDR2 reads SVAAGI. Trimming left V 4 bases short and J 1 base short, with 20 bases between. CDR3 DNA sequence: TGTGCCAGCAGTTGGGAAGGGTGGTGGGGCTTGTCCTATAATTCACCCCTCCACTTT. Translated: CASSWEGWWGLSYNSPLHF.

The chain employs TRBV27 and TRBJ2-1; TRBD2 agrees at 10 bases. Germline CDR1 and CDR2: MNHEY and SMNVEV (reference sequence). This CDR3 region has 16 residues. Trimming took 5 bases from V and 4 from J; bases not matched to a gene: 8. The CDR3 region has the DNA TGTGCCAGCAGTCGTGGACTAGCGGAAACTTACAATGAGCAGTTCTTC. Amino acid sequence: CASSRGLAETYNEQFF.

The chain has TRBV2 and TRBJ1-1; TRBD1 might be the D (6 bases). Trimming removed 6 bases at V and 4 bases at J, with 27 bases between. The CDR3 is 18 amino acids. Germline assignment: CDR1 SNHLY and CDR2 FYNNEI. CDR3 in amino acids: CASSVLRAGALGITEAFF. CDR3 coding DNA: TGTGCCAGCAGCGTCCTCCGCGCGGGGGCGCTGGGAATCACTGAAGCTTTCTTT. Full variable domain (remainder filled in from reference TRBV2 and TRBJ1-1): EPEVTQTPSHQVTQMGQEVILRCVPISNHLYFYWYRQILGQKVEFLVSFYNNEISEKSEIFDDQFSVERPDGSNFTLKIRSTKLEDSAMYFCASSVLRAGALGITEAFFGQGTRLTVV.

The gene calls are TRBV2 and TRBJ1-6; D is uncertain. Germline V gene lookup returns CDR1 SNHLY and CDR2 FYNNEI. V was cut by 2 bases and J by 4 bases, with 9 bases left in between. The CDR3 length is 15 residues. The CDR3 loop reads CASSEQAVYNSPLHF. The CDR3, as DNA: TGTGCCAGCAGTGAACAGGCCGTATATAATTCACCCCTCCACTTT.

This clone was seen a handful of times. The genes are TRBV5-6 and TRBJ1-2; D gene uncertain. CDR1 and CDR2 from the germline V gene are SGHDT and YYEEEE. The CDR3 is made up of 14 amino acids. V was trimmed by 4 bases and J by 4 bases, leaving 14 bases between them. The CDR3 DNA reads as TGTGCCAGCAGCCCTGGCTCCCAATCCTATGGCTACACCTTC. Its translation is CASSPGSQSYGYTF.

This clone was seen a single time. The V and J genes are TRBV5-4 and TRBJ1-1; D is ambiguous. Trimming removed 0 bases from V and 6 bases from J, with 6 bases in between. The CDR3 covers 12 residues. CDR1 SGHNT and CDR2 YYREEE come from the germline V gene (reference sequence). The CDR3 nucleotides read TGTGCCAGCAGCTTGGACAGATCTGAAGCTTTCTTT. Protein product: CASSLDRSEAFF.

This clone was seen once. The chain uses TRBV6-5 and TRBJ1-5, with TRBD1 matching over 7 bases. With V trimmed by 2 bases and J by 6 bases, 10 bases remained unmatched. The CDR3 length is 16 residues. Germline assignment: CDR1 MNHEY and CDR2 SVGAGI. CDR3 nucleotide sequence: TGTGCCAGCAGTTACCTGACGACAGGGCGCGGTCAGCCCCAGCATTTT. It is translated as CASSYLTTGRGQPQHF.

The chain links TRBV5-8 to TRBJ1-4, with 7 bases lining up with TRBD1. This CDR3 is built from 15 residues. Per germline, CDR1 SGHTS and CDR2 YDEGEE. Trimming at V came to 1 base and at J to 4 bases, leaving 4 bases not matched to a gene. CDR3 residues: CASSLPHRGNEKLFF. In nucleotides, the CDR3 is TGTGCCAGCAGCTTGCCCCACAGGGGTAATGAAAAACTGTTTTTT.

The genes are TRBV11-1 and TRBJ2-3; the match to TRBD1 covers 10 bases. This CDR3 is 19 amino acids long. The germline CDR1 and CDR2 sequences are SGHAT and FQDESV (reference sequence). After removal of 1 base from V and 8 bases from J, the junction contained 18 bases not matched to a gene. The CDR3 DNA reads as TGTGCCAGCAGCTTAGGGACCCTAGTAGGACAGGGGGATTTATCTACGCAGTATTTT. Translated, it gives CASSLGTLVGQGDLSTQYF.

The V and J genes are TRBV5-1 and TRBJ2-3, with D perhaps matching TRBD1 (6 bases). The CDR3 covers 16 residues. V was trimmed by 1 base and J by 4 bases, leaving 16 bases between them. CDR1 and CDR2 (germline): SGHRS, YFSETQ. CDR3 DNA sequence: TGCGCCAGCAGCTTGAAACAGGGCGTGGGGGCAGATACGCAGTATTTT. It specifies CASSLKQGVGADTQYF.

The V gene is TRBV12-2, the J gene TRBJ2-7; the D call TRBD2 from the table was never checked on the DNA. TRBV12-2 is tagged as a pseudogene. The length of the CDR3 is 15 residues. The CDR3: CASRSGGHGGDEQYF. The CDR3 region has the DNA TGTGCAAGTCGCTCCGGGGGACACGGGGGGGACGAGCAGTACTTC.

The chain joins TRBV2 to TRBJ2-1, with 7 bases identical to TRBD2. CDR1 SNHLY and CDR2 FYNNEI come from the germline V gene. J gave up 9 bases and V 1 base, and 6 bases lay outside the gene matches. This CDR3 is built from 14 residues. The CDR3 loop reads CASSEDLAGVEQFF. In DNA, the CDR3 is TGTGCCAGCAGTGAAGACTTAGCGGGTGTTGAGCAGTTCTTC.

The chain joins TRBV29-1 to TRBJ1-2, with D possibly matching TRBD1 (6 bases). Trimming pared 7 bases from V and 4 bases from J, leaving 22 bases between. The CDR3 length is 15 residues. The germline V gene encodes CDR1 SQVTM and CDR2 ANQGSEA. The CDR3 bases are TGCAGCGCCCACAAAAACAGGGAATTCCCCTATGGCTACACCTTC. Encoded protein: CSAHKNREFPYGYTF.